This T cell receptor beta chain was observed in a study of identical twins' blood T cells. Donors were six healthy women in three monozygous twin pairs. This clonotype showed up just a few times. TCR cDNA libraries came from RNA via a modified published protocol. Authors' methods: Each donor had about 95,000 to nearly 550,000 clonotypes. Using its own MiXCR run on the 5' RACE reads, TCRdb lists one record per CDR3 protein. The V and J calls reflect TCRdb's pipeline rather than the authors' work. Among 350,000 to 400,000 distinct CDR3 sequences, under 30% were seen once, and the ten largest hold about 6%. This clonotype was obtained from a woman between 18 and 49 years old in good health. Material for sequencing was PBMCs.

CDR3: CASSPGDRANYGYTF. The CDR3 nucleotides are TGCGCCAGCAGCCCGGGGGACAGGGCGAACTATGGCTACACCTTC. This chain joins TRBV5-1 and TRBJ1-2; 9 bases align to TRBD1. Germline V gene lookup returns CDR1 SGHRS and CDR2 YFSETQ. The CDR3 runs 15 residues. Losses at the gene ends were 4 bases for V and 2 bases for J; bases not matched to a gene: 6.